This TCR beta chain comes out of a study of cytomegalovirus exposure and HLA in healthy donors. The study, taken as a whole, reports: Later analysis suggested links between common viral pathogens and several top significant clusters.

PCR amplification relied on 60 Vbeta primers (plus 13 Jbeta primers). Sequencing used immunoSEQ multiplex PCR; TCRdb keeps in-frame clones, though not all of them. This table lists under 200,000 clones. Notes on this clone: Its antigen is not known.

V lost 1 base and J 3 bases, leaving 12 bases between the germline ends. Germline V lookup: CDR1 SEHNR, CDR2 FQNEAQ (reference sequence). The CDR3 loop spans 15 amino acids. This receptor was identified in a man aged 30 to 39 in good health and CMV-seronegative. The sample comprised PBMCs. This chain links TRBV7-9 with TRBJ1-1; D unresolved. DNA of the CDR3: TGTGCCAGCAGCTTAGATTCCAGGTGGGACACTGAAGCTTTCTTT. Protein product: CASSLDSRWDTEAFF.